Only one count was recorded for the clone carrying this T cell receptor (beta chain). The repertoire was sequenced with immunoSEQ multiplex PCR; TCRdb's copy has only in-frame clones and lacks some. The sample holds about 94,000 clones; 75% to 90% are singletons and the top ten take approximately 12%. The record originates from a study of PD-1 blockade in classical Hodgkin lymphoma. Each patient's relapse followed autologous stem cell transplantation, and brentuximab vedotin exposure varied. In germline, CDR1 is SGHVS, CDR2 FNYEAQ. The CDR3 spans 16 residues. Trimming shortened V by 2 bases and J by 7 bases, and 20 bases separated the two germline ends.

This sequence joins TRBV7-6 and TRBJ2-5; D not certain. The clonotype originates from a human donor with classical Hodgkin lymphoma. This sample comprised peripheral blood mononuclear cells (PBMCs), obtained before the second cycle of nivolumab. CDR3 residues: CASSLIPFTPNRTQYF. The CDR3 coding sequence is TGTGCCAGCAGCTTAATCCCCTTCACCCCCAACAGGACCCAGTACTTC.